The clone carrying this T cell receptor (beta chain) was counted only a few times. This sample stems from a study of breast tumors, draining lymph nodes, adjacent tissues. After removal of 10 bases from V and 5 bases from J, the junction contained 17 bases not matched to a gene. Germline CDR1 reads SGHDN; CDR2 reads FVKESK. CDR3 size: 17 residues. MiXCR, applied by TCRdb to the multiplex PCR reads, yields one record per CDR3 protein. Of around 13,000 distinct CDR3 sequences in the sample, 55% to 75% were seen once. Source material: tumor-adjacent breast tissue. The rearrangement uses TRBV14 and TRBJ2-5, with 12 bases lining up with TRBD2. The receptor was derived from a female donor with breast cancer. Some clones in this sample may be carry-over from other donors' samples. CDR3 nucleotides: TGTGCCATCAGTGAGTCAGCTAGCGGGAGGGCTCGTGAGACCCAGTACTTC. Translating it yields CAISESASGRARETQYF.